This T cell receptor beta chain was observed in a study of blood T cell repertoires in COVID-19. The CDR3 length is 18 residues. Germline-derived CDR1 and CDR2 are MGHRA and YSYEKL. V lost 4 bases to trimming and J lost 4 bases, with 25 bases between them. Sequencing used immunoSEQ multiplex PCR; TCRdb keeps in-frame clones, though not all of them. The sample lists about 200,000 clones; over 75% were seen once. Sequencing was performed on peripheral blood. This chain joins TRBV4-1 and TRBJ1-1; tentative D call: TRBD1 (6 bases). This TCR derives from a man older than 75 with acute or convalescent COVID-19. The CDR3 sequence: CASSPPQLHTGYVTEAFF. As DNA, the CDR3 is TGCGCCAGCAGCCCGCCGCAATTGCATACAGGGTACGTCACTGAAGCTTTCTTT.